This T cell receptor beta chain was identified in a study of vaccination effects on CD4 cells after COVID-19. Study-level information: Following the second dose by a median of 72 days, the post-vaccine samples were obtained.

V dropped 6 bases and J dropped 0 bases, with 11 bases sitting between them. CDR3 length: 15 residues. Germline V gene lookup returns CDR1 ENHRY and CDR2 SYGVKD. Clones were sequenced by immunoSEQ multiplex PCR, and TCRdb holds only the in-frame ones, with some missing. The data contain fewer than 40,000 clones, around two thirds of them singletons. On this clone itself: Its antigen is undetermined.

Following an approximately ten-day culture, CD4+ T cells were purified. The cohort was immunized with two doses of either the BNT162b2 or mRNA-1273 vaccine. Half-medium replacement with IL-2 medium occurred on days 3 and 7. This TCR was sampled from a human donor who received a COVID-19 vaccine. The sample consisted of CD4+ T cells from PBMCs cultured without peptide, taken after COVID-19 vaccination. The chain combines TRBV10-3 with TRBJ1-4, with D possibly being TRBD1 (5 bases). The CDR3: CAIRNGGATNEKLFF. The CDR3 nucleotides read TGTGCCATCAGAAACGGGGGGGCAACTAATGAAAAACTGTTTTTT.